Presented here are 8 T cell receptor beta chains from one specimen sequenced in a study of blood T cells in healthy people across ages. Then a second PCR, running about 6 to 12 cycles, was carried out with a sample-barcoded 5' primer and a J-beta primer mix. TCRdb redid the calling of the 5' RACE reads with MiXCR, one entry per CDR3 protein. The table has around 1.7 million distinct CDR3 sequences, over 25% seen once; the top ten hold roughly 8%. The specimen was blood. These receptors originate from a woman aged 25 to 45 in good health.

This clonotype was picked up a small number of times. The chain joins TRBV20-1 to TRBJ2-4; D remains unclear. The J call may be faulty, since TRBJ2-7 better matches the DNA end. The CDR3 has 12 residues. Germline V lookup: CDR1 DFQATT, CDR2 SNEGSKA (reference sequence). CDR3 in amino acids: CSAKYKPYEQYF. CDR3 sequence (DNA): TGCAGTGCTAAATATAAGCCCTACGAGCAGTACTTC.

The rearrangement joins TRBV9 to TRBJ2-1; 7 bases map to TRBD1. The CDR3 covers 16 residues. V was pared by 4 bases and J by 0 bases, with 7 bases of the junction left unmatched. The V gene's germline CDR1 is SGDLS and CDR2 YYNGEE. CDR3 protein: CASSSQTGLSYNEQFF. CDR3 nucleotide sequence: TGTGCCAGCAGCTCCCAGACAGGGCTCTCCTACAATGAGCAGTTCTTC.

This clonotype has ten or more counts. The chain is built from TRBV5-1 and TRBJ2-7; D is uncertain. V lost 3 bases to trimming and J lost 5 bases, with 9 bases between them. The CDR3 consists of 12 residues. Germline loops: CDR1 SGHRS, CDR2 YFSETQ. CDR3 residues: CASSSAPHEQYF. CDR3 bases: TGCGCCAGCAGCTCCGCCCCCCACGAGCAGTACTTC. Looking up the rest from reference TRBV5-1 and TRBJ2-7 gives the full variable domain: KAGVTQTPRYLIKTRGQQVTLSCSPISGHRSVSWYQQTPGQGLQFLFEYFSETQRNKGNFPGRFSGRQFSNSRSEMNVSTLELGDSALYLCASSSAPHEQYFGPGTRLTVT.

The J gene is TRBJ2-2, the V gene TRBV5-4; 8 positions agree with TRBD1. From germline, CDR1 is SGHNT and CDR2 YYREEE (reference sequence). With 4 bases clipped from V and 2 bases from J, the junction kept 10 bases outside the gene matches. There are 17 residues in the CDR3. CDR3 protein: CASSPTPGQVNTGELFF. The CDR3 region has the DNA TGTGCCAGCAGCCCGACCCCGGGACAGGTTAACACCGGGGAGCTGTTTTTT.

This clonotype was seen a handful of times. V gene TRBV10-3 combines with J gene TRBJ2-5; D ambiguous. This CDR3 comprises 14 residues. CDR1 and CDR2 (germline): ENHRY, SYGVKD. Trimming pared 0 bases from V and 7 bases from J, leaving 12 bases between. CDR3 region: CAISESPAGGTQYF. The CDR3 nucleotides are TGTGCCATCAGTGAGTCTCCGGCAGGTGGGACCCAGTACTTC.

This clonotype was seen many times. V and J are TRBV6-2 or TRBV6-3 and TRBJ2-7; a possible D gene is TRBD2 (6 bases). V was clipped by 11 bases and J by 1 base, with 15 bases between them. The germline V gene encodes CDR1 MNHEY and CDR2 SVGEGT. The CDR3 extends over 13 amino acids. For the CDR3, the DNA is TGTGCCGGGAGGAGACTAGAGTCCTACGAGCAGTACTTC. This gives the protein CAGRRLESYEQYF.

The V gene is TRBV6-1, the J gene TRBJ2-1, with D tentatively TRBD2 (5 bases). This CDR3 spans 12 amino acids. From germline, CDR1 is MNHNS and CDR2 SASEGT. V was cut by 5 bases and J by 8 bases, with 10 bases left in between. CDR3 protein: CASSILRDEQFF. The CDR3 coding sequence is TGTGCCAGCAGTATTCTGAGGGATGAGCAGTTCTTC.

The rearrangement links TRBV5-5 to TRBJ1-6; D uncertain. The CDR3 is made up of 16 amino acids. CDR1 SGHKS and CDR2 YYEKEE come from the germline V gene (reference sequence). Trimming took off 3 bases at V and 9 bases at J, with 19 bases between the two ends. Here the CDR3 reads CASSSLREGVVSPLHF. As DNA, the CDR3 is TGTGCCAGCAGCTCGCTGAGGGAGGGAGTGGTTTCACCCCTCCACTTT.